The 3 T cell receptor beta chains in this list originate from one sample, sequenced in a study of T-cell reconstitution after alpha-beta-depleted transplantation in children. Preparation of the TCRbeta library was carried out with unique molecular identifiers. TCRdb reprocessed the PCR reads with MiXCR, giving one entry per CDR3 protein. The top ten clones hold about 28% of a sample with about 980,000 distinct CDR3 sequences, roughly 29% of them seen once. Sample: PBMCs, mostly from graft donor cells, taken 360 days after TCRalphabeta/CD19-depleted stem cell transplant. These TCRs come from a boy in the first two years of life who had a stem cell transplant for SCID, so the T cells may come from the graft donor.

The rearrangement links TRBV4-2 to TRBJ2-3; 10 nucleotides line up with TRBD2. V was clipped by 1 base and J by 4 bases; unmatched bases: 5. This CDR3 has 16 amino acids. The germline V gene encodes CDR1 LGHNA and CDR2 YNFKEQ. CDR3 sequence (DNA): TGTGCCAGCAGCCAAGCCAGCGGGGGGGGTGCAGATACGCAGTATTTT. Protein product: CASSQASGGGADTQYF.

On this clonotype: A much larger clone differs from this one at a single base, so this may be a read error. The chain uses TRBV6-5 and TRBJ1-1; no firm D call. Germline loops: CDR1 MNHEY, CDR2 SVGAGI. The CDR3 contains 11 residues. The CDR3, as DNA: TGTGCCAGCATTTACTCCGGGTTAGCTTTCTTT. Protein product: CASIYSGLAFF.

CDR3 residues: CASNLTTYQPQHF. For the CDR3, the DNA is TGTGCCAGCAACCTGACAACCTATCAGCCCCAGCATTTT. The V and J genes are TRBV14 and TRBJ1-5; no reliable D call. CDR3 length equals 13 residues. V was cut by 7 bases and J by 5 bases, with 12 bases left in between. The V gene's germline CDR1 is SGHDN and CDR2 FVKESK.